A selection of T cell receptor beta chains follows, all from one sample in a study of T-cell reconstitution after alpha-beta-depleted transplantation in children. Using its own MiXCR run on the PCR reads, TCRdb lists one record per CDR3 protein. The sample lists 200,000 to 250,000 distinct CDR3 sequences, around 8% occurring once. The sequencing used PBMCs, mostly from graft donor cells, collected 180 days after TCRalphabeta/CD19-depleted stem cell transplant. These receptors all stem from a male patient aged 10 to 17 who had a stem cell transplant for acute lymphoblastic leukemia, so the T cells may come from the graft donor. The CDR3 runs from the conserved cysteine through the conserved F or W. D genes are given only for firm matches. Some rows have no size entry. The others give once, few or many, or a class for an expanded clone.

d_call | j_call | v_call | clone_size | cdr3_nt | cdr3_aa
NA | TRBJ2-3 | TRBV7-2 | many | TGTGCCAGCAGCCATAGTGGAGATACGCAGTATTTT | CASSHSGDTQYF
NA | TRBJ2-7 | TRBV7-3 | NA | TGTGCCAGCAGCTTAAGGTCTGGCGGCAACTCCTACGAGCAGTACTTC | CASSLRSGGNSYEQYF
NA | TRBJ2-1 | TRBV21-1 | many | TGTGCCAGCAGCCCTAGGACTAGCGGGAGTCAGTTCTTC | CASSPRTSGSQFF
NA | TRBJ2-3 | TRBV7-6 | few | TGTGCCAGCAGCTTAGCGAGGGTAGCCCCGACAGATACGCAGTATTTT | CASSLARVAPTDTQYF
NA | TRBJ2-5 | TRBV20-1 | NA | TGCAGTGCCAGCGCGGCCCGAAAAGATACCCAGTACTTC | CSASAARKDTQYF
NA | TRBJ2-7 | TRBV7-9 | NA | TGTGCCAGCAGCCCCCACCGGGACATCTCCTACGAGCAGTACTTC | CASSPHRDISYEQYF
NA | TRBJ2-7 | TRBV28 | many | TGTGCCAGCAGTGAGGGGTGGAGTAACGAGCAGTACTTC | CASSEGWSNEQYF
NA | TRBJ2-3 | TRBV7-6 | few | TGTGCCAGCAGCTTTTCGGGATACAGCACAGATACGCAGTATTTT | CASSFSGYSTDTQYF
NA | TRBJ2-4 | TRBV19 | NA | TGTGCCAGTAGTATTGACAGGACTGACATTCAGTACTTC | CASSIDRTDIQYF
NA | TRBJ1-1 | TRBV20-1 | NA | TGCAGTGCTAGTGCGGTGATGAACACTGAAGCTTTCTTT | CSASAVMNTEAFF
NA | TRBJ2-7 | TRBV20-1 | many | TGCAGTGCAGGGACTCATTCCTACGAGCAGTACTTC | CSAGTHSYEQYF
NA | TRBJ2-2 | TRBV20-1 | many | TGCAGTGCTAGGATCGTATCGAACACCGGGGAGCTGTTTTTT | CSARIVSNTGELFF
TRBD1 | TRBJ2-1 | TRBV6-5 | many | TGTGCCAGCAGTTACGGCACAGGGGACAATGAGCAGTTCTTC | CASSYGTGDNEQFF
NA | TRBJ2-1 | TRBV5-6 | many | TGTGCCAGCAGCCTGGGCCGACTCGCGTTCTTC | CASSLGRLAFF
TRBD1 | TRBJ2-3 | TRBV3-1 | NA | TGTGCCACCTGCCGGGGGACAGGGAGATACACAGATACGCAGTATTTT | CATCRGTGRYTDTQYF
NA | TRBJ1-5 | TRBV12-3/TRBV12-4 | many | TGTGCCAGCAGTTTAGGGGACACATCTAGGCAGCCCCAGCATTTT | CASSLGDTSRQPQHF
NA | TRBJ1-1 | TRBV7-9 | many | TGTGCCAGCAGCTTAGAGGGAGGACACCAAGCTTTCTTT | CASSLEGGHQAFF
TRBD1 | TRBJ2-1 | TRBV2 | many | TGTGCCAGCAGTGGGGACAGGGCAAGTCATGAGCAGTTCTTC | CASSGDRASHEQFF
TRBD1 | TRBJ2-5 | TRBV24-1 | many | TGTGCCACCAGTGACCCGACAGGGCCAGAAGAGACCCAGTACTTC | CATSDPTGPEETQYF
TRBD1 | TRBJ1-1 | TRBV20-1 | many | TGCAGTGCTAGACTTGGGACAGGGGTATTGACTGAAGCTTTCTTT | CSARLGTGVLTEAFF
TRBD2 | TRBJ2-7 | TRBV20-1 | many | TGCAGTGCTAGAGCCCACCTTACTAGCGGGAGGGCCTACGAGCAGTACTTC | CSARAHLTSGRAYEQYF
NA | TRBJ2-3 | TRBV12-3/TRBV12-4 | many | TGTGCCAGCAGTTTCCAGGGACGCACAGATACGCAGTATTTT | CASSFQGRTDTQYF
TRBD2 | TRBJ2-3 | TRBV7-8 | few | TGTGCCAGCACCCCGCTTCGGACTAGCGGGAGCACAGATACGCAGTATTTT | CASTPLRTSGSTDTQYF
NA | TRBJ1-2 | TRBV15 | NA | TGTGCCACCAGCAGAGATCGGCAGACCTATGGCTACACCTTC | CATSRDRQTYGYTF
NA | TRBJ2-5 | TRBV24-1 | many | TGTGCCACCAGTGAGGGGCGCATCCAAGAGACCCAGTACTTC | CATSEGRIQETQYF
TRBD2 | TRBJ2-5 | TRBV5-1 | many | TGCGCCAGCAGCGGGGCTCTAGCGGGGCAAGAGACCCAGTACTTC | CASSGALAGQETQYF
NA | TRBJ2-3 | TRBV4-2 | NA | TGTGCTAGAGCCAATAGACGGGCCTCAGGCACAGATACGCAGTATTTT | CARANRRASGTDTQYF
NA | TRBJ2-3 | TRBV24-1 | many | TGTGCCACCAGTGATTCTCACCCGGGAACAGATACGCAGTATTTT | CATSDSHPGTDTQYF
TRBD1 | TRBJ1-5 | TRBV4-3 | NA | TGCGCCAGCAGCCAATACTGGGGGACAGATAGCAATCAGCCCCAGCATTTT | CASSQYWGTDSNQPQHF
NA | TRBJ2-1 | TRBV20-1 | NA | TGCAGTGCCATGTTTCCGGGGCACTTCAAGTTCTCCTCCTACAATGAGCAGTTCTTC | CSAMFPGHFKFSSYNEQFF
NA | TRBJ2-7 | TRBV20-1 | many | TGCAGTGCTAGCTCGGGTCCCTACGAGCAGTACTTC | CSASSGPYEQYF
NA | TRBJ1-5 | TRBV19 | NA | TGTGCCAGTAGTCCACAGGGTCAGCCCCAGCATTTT | CASSPQGQPQHF
NA | TRBJ2-2 | TRBV20-1 | many | TGCAGTGCTAGGGAACGGGGGAACACCGGGGAGCTGTTTTTT | CSARERGNTGELFF
NA | TRBJ2-7 | TRBV12-3/TRBV12-4 | NA | TGTGCCAGCAGTTCGACAGTACCCCACGAGCAGTACTTC | CASSSTVPHEQYF
NA | TRBJ2-3 | TRBV12-5 | many | TGTGCTAGTGGTTTCGGTGGCACAGATACGCAGTATTTT | CASGFGGTDTQYF
NA | TRBJ2-1 | TRBV5-1 | many | TGCGCCAGCAGCCCCTGGGGGAATGAGCAGTTCTTC | CASSPWGNEQFF
NA | TRBJ2-5 | TRBV12-3/TRBV12-4 | many | TGTGCCAGCAGTTCCAGGGTGTTATCCCAAGAGACCCAGTACTTC | CASSSRVLSQETQYF
TRBD1 | TRBJ2-7 | TRBV7-9 | few | TGTGCCAGCAGCTTAGTTGGGACAGGGGAGGACGAGCAGTACTTC | CASSLVGTGEDEQYF
TRBD2 | TRBJ2-7 | TRBV20-1 | NA | TGCAGTGCTTCGAACTCCGGCGGGGGGGCGATGGAGCAGTACTTC | CSASNSGGGAMEQYF
NA | TRBJ2-4 | TRBV10-3 | many | TGTGCCATCAGTGACGGCCAACGGAACATTCAGTACTTC | CAISDGQRNIQYF
NA | TRBJ2-7 | TRBV18 | NA | TGTGCCAGCTCACCCATCCCGGGGGTCTACGAGCAGTACTTC | CASSPIPGVYEQYF
TRBD1 | TRBJ1-6 | TRBV7-9 | NA | TGTGCCAGCAGCTTACGGACAGGGGGCTTGAGTTCACCCCTCCACTTT | CASSLRTGGLSSPLHF
TRBD2 | TRBJ2-1 | TRBV5-6 | many | TGTGCCAGCAGCCCGCGGCGGGGGGGGGCTCTGAATGAGCAGTTCTTC | CASSPRRGGALNEQFF
NA | TRBJ2-2 | TRBV20-1 | few | TGCAGTGCTAGAGGTATCACCGGGGAGCTGTTTTTT | CSARGITGELFF
TRBD1 | TRBJ2-7 | TRBV14 | NA | TGTGCCAGCCGCCAAGCAGGGGGCTCCTACGAGCAGTACTTC | CASRQAGGSYEQYF
NA | TRBJ1-5 | TRBV6-1 | NA | TGTGCCAGCAAAGGCGGAGGCAATCAGCCCCAGCATTTT | CASKGGGNQPQHF
NA | TRBJ1-2 | TRBV11-2 | NA | TGTGCCAGCAGCTGCAACCCTACCCTCCTTAACTATGGCTACACCTTC | CASSCNPTLLNYGYTF
TRBD2 | TRBJ2-7 | TRBV28 | many | TGTGCCAGCAGTTGGGAGGGGTACGCCTACGAGCAGTACTTC | CASSWEGYAYEQYF
TRBD1 | TRBJ1-2 | TRBV20-1 | NA | TGCAGTGCTCTTGGGTTCCGGGACAGTGGCCTCTATGGCTACACCTTC | CSALGFRDSGLYGYTF
TRBD1 | TRBJ1-1 | TRBV4-1 | many | TGCGCCAGCAGCCCAGGGGGGGAAGCTTTCTTT | CASSPGGEAFF
TRBD2 | TRBJ2-5 | TRBV27 | many | TGTGCCAGCAGTTTACGGGCGGGGGGGCTGCAAGAGACCCAGTACTTC | CASSLRAGGLQETQYF
NA | TRBJ2-7 | TRBV7-9 | many | TGTGCCAGCAGCTTGGAGTTCGAGCAGTACTTC | CASSLEFEQYF
NA | TRBJ1-1 | TRBV5-1 | many | TGCGCCAGCAGCTTGGGGGTTCCAGGGTTAGGCACTGAAGCTTTCTTT | CASSLGVPGLGTEAFF
TRBD2 | TRBJ2-1 | TRBV28 | many | TGTGCCAGCTCGCCGGGGGGGGATGAGCAGTTCTTC | CASSPGGDEQFF
TRBD1 | TRBJ2-7 | TRBV28 | many | TGTGCCAGCAGTTTGACAGGGCTCTCCTACGAGCAGTACTTC | CASSLTGLSYEQYF
TRBD2 | TRBJ2-3 | TRBV5-1 | many | TGCGCCAGCAGCTCTCTAGCGGGGTCCACAGATACGCAGTATTTT | CASSSLAGSTDTQYF
TRBD2 | TRBJ2-1 | TRBV19 | NA | TGTGCCAGTAGTAAACTAGCGGGAGGGCGCTCCTACAATGAGCAGTTCTTC | CASSKLAGGRSYNEQFF